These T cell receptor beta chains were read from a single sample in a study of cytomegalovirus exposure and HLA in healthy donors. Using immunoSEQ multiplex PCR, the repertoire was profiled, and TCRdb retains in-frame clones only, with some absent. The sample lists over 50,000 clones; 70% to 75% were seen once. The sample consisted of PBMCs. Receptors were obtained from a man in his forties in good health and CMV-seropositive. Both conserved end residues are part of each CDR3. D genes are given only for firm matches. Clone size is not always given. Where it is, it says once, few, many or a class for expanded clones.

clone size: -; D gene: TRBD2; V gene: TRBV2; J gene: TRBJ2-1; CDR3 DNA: TGTGCCAGCAGAAGACTAGCGATAAATGAGCAGTTCTTC; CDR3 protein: CASRRLAINEQFF
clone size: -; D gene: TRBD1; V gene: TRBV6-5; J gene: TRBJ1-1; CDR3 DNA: TGTGCCAGCAATTCCGGGACAGGGGGAACTGAAGCTTTCTTT; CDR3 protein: CASNSGTGGTEAFF
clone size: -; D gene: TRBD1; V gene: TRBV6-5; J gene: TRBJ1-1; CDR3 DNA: TGTGCCAGCAGTTCGGGACAGATGAACACTGAAGCTTTCTTT; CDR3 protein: CASSSGQMNTEAFF
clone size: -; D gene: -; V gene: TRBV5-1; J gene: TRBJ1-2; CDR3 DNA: TGCGCCAGCAGCCCCGGACAGAACTATGGCTACACCTTC; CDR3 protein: CASSPGQNYGYTF
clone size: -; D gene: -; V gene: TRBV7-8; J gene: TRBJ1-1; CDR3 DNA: TGTGCCAGCAGCCAAACGACAGGCACCCTGAACACTGAAGCTTTCTTT; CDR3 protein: CASSQTTGTLNTEAFF
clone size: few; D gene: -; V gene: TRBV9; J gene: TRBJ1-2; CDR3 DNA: TGTGCCAGCAGCGCATTTCTGGGGGGACCTGAAGGCTACACCTTC; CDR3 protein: CASSAFLGGPEGYTF
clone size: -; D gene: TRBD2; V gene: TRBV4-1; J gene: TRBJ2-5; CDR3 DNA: TGCGCCAGCAGCCACCAGAATAGCGGGTGGGAGACCCAGTACTTC; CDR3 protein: CASSHQNSGWETQYF
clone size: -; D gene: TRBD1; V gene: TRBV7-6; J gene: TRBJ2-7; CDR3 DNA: TGTGCCAGCAGCCCACGGACAGGGGGATACTACGAGCAGTACTTC; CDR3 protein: CASSPRTGGYYEQYF
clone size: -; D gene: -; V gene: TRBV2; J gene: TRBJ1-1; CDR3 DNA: TGTGCCAGCATTCGGGGTGCCAACACTGAAGCTTTCTTT; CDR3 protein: CASIRGANTEAFF
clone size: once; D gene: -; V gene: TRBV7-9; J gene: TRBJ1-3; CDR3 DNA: TGTGCCAGCAGCTTCGGGGGGACTGGAAACACCATATATTTT; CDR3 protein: CASSFGGTGNTIYF
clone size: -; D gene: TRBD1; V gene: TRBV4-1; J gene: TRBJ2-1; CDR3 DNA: TGCGCCAGCAGCCAAGGGCCGGGACAGGGGGCAACGGAGCAGTTCTTC; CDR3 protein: CASSQGPGQGATEQFF
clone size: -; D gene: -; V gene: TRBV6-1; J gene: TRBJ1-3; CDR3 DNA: TGTGCCAGCAGTGAAGCCGCGGCGGGCCCGAGAGGGAACACCATATATTTT; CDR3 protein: CASSEAAAGPRGNTIYF
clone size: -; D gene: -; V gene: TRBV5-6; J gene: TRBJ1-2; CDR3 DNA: TGTGCCAGCAGCCTAAAAGGGGGCTATGGCTACACCTTC; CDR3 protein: CASSLKGGYGYTF
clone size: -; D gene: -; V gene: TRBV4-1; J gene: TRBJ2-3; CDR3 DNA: TGCGCCAGCAGCCAATTCCCCCGACAAGCCAGGGATACGCAGTATTTT; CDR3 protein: CASSQFPRQARDTQYF
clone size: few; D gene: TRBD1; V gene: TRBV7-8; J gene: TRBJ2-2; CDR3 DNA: TGTGCCAGCAGACCGAACACAGGGGGCACCGGGGAGCTGTTTTTT; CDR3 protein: CASRPNTGGTGELFF
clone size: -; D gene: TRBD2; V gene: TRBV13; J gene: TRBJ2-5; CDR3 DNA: TGTGCCAGCAGGAAGTCCGGGGGGGGAGGGACCCAGTACTTC; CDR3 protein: CASRKSGGGGTQYF
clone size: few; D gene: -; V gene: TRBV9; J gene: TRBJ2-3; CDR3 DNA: TGTGCCAGCAGCCCGAGAGGAGGGGACACAGATACGCAGTATTTT; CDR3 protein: CASSPRGGDTDTQYF
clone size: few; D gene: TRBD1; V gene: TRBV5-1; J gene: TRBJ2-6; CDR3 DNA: TGCGCCAGCAGCAGGGGGACAGGGGTATCTGGGGCCAACGTCCTGACTTTC; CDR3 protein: CASSRGTGVSGANVLTF
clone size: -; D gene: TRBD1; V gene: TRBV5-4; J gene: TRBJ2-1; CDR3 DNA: TGTGCCAGCAGCCTGGGACAGGACAATGAGCAGTTCTTC; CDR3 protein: CASSLGQDNEQFF
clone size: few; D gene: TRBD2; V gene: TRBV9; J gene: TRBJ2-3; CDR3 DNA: TGTGCCAGCAGCACGGGGGGGGCTAGCGGGGGTTCCGCCCCTAGCACAGATACGCAGTATTTT; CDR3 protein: CASSTGGASGGSAPSTDTQYF
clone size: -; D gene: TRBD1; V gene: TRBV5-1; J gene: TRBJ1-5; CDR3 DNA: TGCGCCAGCAGCGCACCCGGGACAGGTTTACAGGGGCCCCAGCATTTT; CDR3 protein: CASSAPGTGLQGPQHF
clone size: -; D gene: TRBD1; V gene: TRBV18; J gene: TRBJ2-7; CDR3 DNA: TGTGCCAGCTCACCGGGACAGGGGGTGGGCGAGCAGTACTTC; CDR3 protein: CASSPGQGVGEQYF
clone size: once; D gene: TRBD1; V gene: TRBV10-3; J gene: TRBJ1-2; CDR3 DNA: TGTGCCATAAGCGAAACGGGACAGGGGACTCGTGGCTACACCTTC; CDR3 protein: CAISETGQGTRGYTF
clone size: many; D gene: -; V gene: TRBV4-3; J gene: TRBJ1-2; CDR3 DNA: TGCGCCAGCAGCCAGGCCCAGGGGCTGTATGGCTACACCTTC; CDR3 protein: CASSQAQGLYGYTF
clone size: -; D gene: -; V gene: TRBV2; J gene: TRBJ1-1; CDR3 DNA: TGTGCCAGCGGCAGGGGCCAGAACACTGAAGCTTTCTTT; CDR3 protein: CASGRGQNTEAFF
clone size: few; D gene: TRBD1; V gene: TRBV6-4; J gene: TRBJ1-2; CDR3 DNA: TGTGCCAGCAGTGACCCAACAGGGGACGGCTACACCTTC; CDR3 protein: CASSDPTGDGYTF
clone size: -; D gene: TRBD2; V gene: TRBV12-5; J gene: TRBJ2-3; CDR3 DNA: TGTGCTAGTGGTTCGGGGCGGGGGGGATCAGATACGCAGTATTTT; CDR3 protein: CASGSGRGGSDTQYF
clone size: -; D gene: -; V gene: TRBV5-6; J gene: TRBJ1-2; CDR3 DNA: TGTGCCAGCAGCCCTGACATTTACTATGGCTACACCTTC; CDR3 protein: CASSPDIYYGYTF
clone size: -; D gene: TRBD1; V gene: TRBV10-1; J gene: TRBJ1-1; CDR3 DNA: TGCGCCAGCAGTGCGGACAGGGGGGAGAACACTGAAGCTTTCTTT; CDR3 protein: CASSADRGENTEAFF
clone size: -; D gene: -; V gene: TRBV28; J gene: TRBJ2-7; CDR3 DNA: TGTGCCAGTTCCCCGACTGGCGGGGCGTTCTACGAGCAGTACTTC; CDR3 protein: CASSPTGGAFYEQYF
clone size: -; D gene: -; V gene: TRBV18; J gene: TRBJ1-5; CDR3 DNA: TGTGCCAGCTCACCAGAGGAGGATCAGCCCCAGCATTTT; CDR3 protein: CASSPEEDQPQHF
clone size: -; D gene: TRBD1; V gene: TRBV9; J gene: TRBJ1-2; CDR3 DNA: TGTGCCAGCAGCGAATGGGACAGCTATGGCTACACCTTC; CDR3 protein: CASSEWDSYGYTF
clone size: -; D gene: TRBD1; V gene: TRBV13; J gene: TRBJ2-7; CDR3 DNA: TGTGCCAGCAGCCCGGGGACAGGGTACGAGCAGTACTTC; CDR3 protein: CASSPGTGYEQYF
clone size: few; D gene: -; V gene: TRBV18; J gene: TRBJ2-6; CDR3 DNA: TGTGCCAGCTCACAGGGGTCCCTCTCTGGGGCCAACGTCCTGACTTTC; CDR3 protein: CASSQGSLSGANVLTF